Detailed here is one TCR beta chain. Germline V CDR1 and CDR2: MNHEY, SMNVEV (reference sequence). The CDR3 is 15 amino acids. With 4 bases removed from V and 2 bases from J, the gap between germline ends came to 14 bases. The repertoire was sequenced with immunoSEQ multiplex PCR; TCRdb's copy has only in-frame clones and lacks some. The sample has roughly 400,000 clones; roughly 90% are singletons. This sample was included in a study of control samples from healthy donors and cancer patients. The TCR originated in a man aged 40-49 years with head and neck cancer. The chain has TRBV27 and TRBJ1-1; D gene uncertain. Sequenced input: PBMCs. The CDR3 protein is CASSSNLLGNTEAFF. The CDR3 DNA follows: TGTGCCAGCAGTTCCAACCTCTTAGGTAACACTGAAGCTTTCTTT.